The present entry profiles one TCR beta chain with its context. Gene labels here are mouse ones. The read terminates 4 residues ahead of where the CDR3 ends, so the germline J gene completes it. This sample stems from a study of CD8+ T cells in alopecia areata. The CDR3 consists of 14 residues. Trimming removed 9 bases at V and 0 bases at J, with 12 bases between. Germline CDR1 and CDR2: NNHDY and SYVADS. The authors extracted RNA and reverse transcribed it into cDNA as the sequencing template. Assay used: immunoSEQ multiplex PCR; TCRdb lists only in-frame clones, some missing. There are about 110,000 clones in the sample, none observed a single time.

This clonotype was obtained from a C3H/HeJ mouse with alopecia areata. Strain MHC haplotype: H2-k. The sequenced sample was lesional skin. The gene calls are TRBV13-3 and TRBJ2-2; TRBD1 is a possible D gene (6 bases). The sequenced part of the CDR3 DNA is TGTGCCACAGAAGGGACACCAAACACCGGG. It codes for CATEGTPNTG. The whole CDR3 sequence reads CATEGTPNTGQLYF.